In its sample, the clone carrying this T cell receptor (beta chain) was seen a few times. The antigen is not known. The data belong to a study of T-cell memory formation after mild COVID-19. The study, taken as a whole, reports: Detection of some responders pre-infection suggested pre-existing cross-reactive memory T cells participated.

Between the trimmed V and J ends, which lost 5 bases and 0 bases, there was a span of 12 bases. CDR1 and CDR2 from the germline V gene are SGHRS and YFSETQ. The CDR3 has 14 residues. Constant-segment primers were used for 5'RACE, and the resulting TCR alpha and TCR beta cDNA libraries carried sample barcodes and UMIs. TCRdb fed the 5' RACE reads into MiXCR, producing one record per CDR3 protein. The sample has a few hundred thousand distinct CDR3 sequences, 16% seen once. The source is a man aged 18 to 35 who had mild COVID-19 (a few samples of this study predate the infection). Cell type and time point are not known. The sample consisted of PBMCs or a T cell subset sorted from them (not recorded which). This chain links TRBV5-1 with TRBJ2-7; no definite D call. CDR3 region: CASRKAANSYEQYF. In nucleotides, the CDR3 is TGCGCCAGCAGGAAGGCGGCTAACTCCTACGAGCAGTACTTC.